The rows below give T cell receptor beta chains drawn from one sample of a study of blood T cell repertoires in COVID-19. The assay was immunoSEQ multiplex PCR, and TCRdb's table has in-frame clones only and misses some. The sample contains roughly 30,000 clones, roughly 84% of which appear only once. Material: peripheral blood. All receptors come from a man at least 80 years old with active COVID-19. The CDR3 runs from the conserved cysteine through the conserved F or W. D genes are given only for firm matches. Where a row states a size, it is once, few, many or the class of an expanded clone; other rows omit it.

TRBJ1-1 TRBV11-2 - 13 - CASSAGGNTEAFF TGTGCCAGCAGCGCCGGGGGGAACACTGAAGCTTTCTTT
TRBJ1-2 TRBV19 - 12 once CASSIQGYGYTF TGTGCCAGTAGTATACAGGGTTACGGCTACACCTTC
TRBJ2-7 TRBV5-6 - 14 - CASRDGLGGSEQYF TGTGCCAGCAGGGACGGACTAGGGGGTTCCGAGCAGTACTTC
TRBJ1-4 TRBV5-1 - 14 once CASSAPGQSEKLFF TGCGCCAGCAGCGCCCCGGGACAAAGCGAAAAACTGTTTTTT
TRBJ2-5 TRBV18 TRBD1 15 - CASSPGTGPLETQYF TGTGCCAGCTCACCCGGGACAGGACCTTTAGAGACCCAGTACTTC
TRBJ2-7 TRBV5-4 TRBD1 15 - CASSPQTGQLTEQYF TGTGCCAGCAGCCCTCAAACGGGACAGCTGACCGAGCAGTACTTC
TRBJ1-5 TRBV19 TRBD1 16 once CASSIKGQSSNQPQHF TGTGCCAGTAGTATAAAGGGACAGAGCAGCAATCAGCCCCAGCATTTT
TRBJ1-5 TRBV29-1 - 13 - CSVATGGNQPQHF TGCAGCGTTGCCACGGGTGGGAATCAGCCCCAGCATTTT
TRBJ2-5 TRBV19 - 11 once CASSLEETQYF TGTGCCAGTAGTCTCGAAGAGACCCAGTACTTC
TRBJ2-7 TRBV2 TRBD1 15 - CASSDVGQGLYEQYF TGTGCCAGCAGTGATGTAGGACAGGGGCTCTACGAGCAGTACTTC
TRBJ1-6 TRBV9 - 15 - CASSVDSSYNSPLHF TGTGCCAGCAGCGTAGACAGCTCCTATAATTCACCCCTCCACTTT
TRBJ2-2 TRBV5-1 - 16 - CASSPREGEGTGELFF TGCGCCAGCAGCCCACGAGAGGGGGAGGGCACCGGGGAGCTGTTTTTT
TRBJ1-4 TRBV18 TRBD1 15 - CASSAAGTGVEKLFF TGTGCCAGCTCAGCTGCCGGGACAGGGGTCGAAAAACTGTTTTTT
TRBJ1-3 TRBV21-1 - 17 - CASSKERGGDSGNTIYF TGTGCCAGCAGCAAGGAAAGGGGCGGGGACTCTGGAAACACCATATATTTT
TRBJ1-1 TRBV10-3 - 13 - CAISGTENTEAFF TGTGCCATCAGTGGCACAGAGAACACTGAAGCTTTCTTT
TRBJ1-3 TRBV2 TRBD1 14 - CASWGQSSGNTIYF TGTGCCAGCTGGGGACAGAGCTCTGGAAACACCATATATTTT
TRBJ1-1 TRBV28 - 12 - CASRGTGLIAFF TGTGCCAGCAGGGGAACAGGGTTAATTGCTTTCTTT
TRBJ2-2 TRBV4-1 - 15 - CASSQGDRYTGELFF TGCGCCAGCAGCCAAGGAGACAGGTACACCGGGGAGCTGTTTTTT
TRBJ2-7 TRBV3-1/TRBV3-2 TRBD1 19 - CASSLRTGRTGKNSYEQYF TGTGCCAGCAGCCTTAGGACGGGTCGGACAGGGAAAAACTCCTACGAGCAGTACTTC
TRBJ1-6 TRBV7-2 - 16 - CASSLFTAGSNSPLHF TGTGCCAGCAGCTTATTCACGGCGGGCTCTAATTCACCCCTCCACTTT
TRBJ1-2 TRBV10-3 - 15 - CAISDQVNPNYGYTF TGTGCCATCAGTGACCAGGTAAACCCTAACTATGGCTACACCTTC
TRBJ2-7 TRBV5-5 - 13 - CASSFPSSYEQYF TGTGCCAGCAGCTTCCCCTCCTCCTACGAGCAGTACTTC
TRBJ1-3 TRBV14 TRBD1 15 - CASSLDRARGNTIYF TGTGCCAGCAGCCTAGACAGGGCTCGTGGAAACACCATATATTTT
TRBJ1-1 TRBV11-3 TRBD1 13 - CASSPGQGRLAFF TGTGCCAGCAGCCCAGGACAGGGGCGTCTCGCTTTCTTT
TRBJ1-5 TRBV19 TRBD1 13 - CASSGTGNQPQHF TGTGCCAGTAGTGGGACAGGGAATCAGCCCCAGCATTTT
TRBJ1-1 TRBV5-1 - 13 - CASSLAGVTEAFF TGCGCCAGCAGCTTGGCCGGAGTCACTGAAGCTTTCTTT
TRBJ2-1 TRBV10-1 - 18 - CASSPGIGTFSSYNEQFF TGCGCCAGCAGCCCAGGAATAGGGACTTTCAGCTCCTACAATGAGCAGTTCTTC
TRBJ2-3 TRBV2 - 16 few CARRGKAGVYTDTQYF TGTGCCAGGAGGGGGAAGGCGGGGGTTTACACAGATACGCAGTATTTT